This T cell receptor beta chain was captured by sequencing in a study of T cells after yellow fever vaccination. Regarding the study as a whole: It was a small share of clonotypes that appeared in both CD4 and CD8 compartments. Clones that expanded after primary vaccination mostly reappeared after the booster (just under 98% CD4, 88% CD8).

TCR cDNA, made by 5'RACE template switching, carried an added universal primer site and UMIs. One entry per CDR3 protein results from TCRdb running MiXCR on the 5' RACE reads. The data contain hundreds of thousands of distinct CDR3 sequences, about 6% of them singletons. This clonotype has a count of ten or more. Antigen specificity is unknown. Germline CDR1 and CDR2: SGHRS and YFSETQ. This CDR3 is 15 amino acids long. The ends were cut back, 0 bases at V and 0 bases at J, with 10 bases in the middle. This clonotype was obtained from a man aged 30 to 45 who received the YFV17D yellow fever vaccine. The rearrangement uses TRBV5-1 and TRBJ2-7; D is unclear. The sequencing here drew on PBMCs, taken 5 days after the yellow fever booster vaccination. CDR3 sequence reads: CASSLGQVGSYEQYF. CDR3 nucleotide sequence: TGCGCCAGCAGCTTGGGCCAGGTGGGCTCCTACGAGCAGTACTTC.